This T cell receptor (beta chain) was captured in a study of Ad26.COV2.S vaccination and SARS-CoV-2 variants. Turning to this clone: Its matching antigen is unknown.

Here immunoSEQ multiplex PCR was the method, and the copy in TCRdb shows in-frame clones only, minus some. The table shows about 350,000 clones, with just over 90% occurring only once. CDR3 size: 15 residues. The V end was cut by 1 base, the J end by 6 bases, with 15 bases between. Germline V gene lookup returns CDR1 SGHAT and CDR2 FQNNGV. Overall study findings and caveats: Similar non-spike TCR breadth was seen in vaccine and placebo recipients. Breadth, reportedly substantial, characterized the spike-specific CD8+ and CD4+ T cell responses after vaccination. Responses of T cells in total may have been underestimated by the TCR breadth and depth analyses.

The origin of this receptor is a human donor who had recovered from COVID-19. The material was peripheral blood, obtained after recovery from COVID-19. The chain links TRBV11-2 to TRBJ1-2, with D tentatively TRBD1 (6 bases). DNA for the CDR3: TGTGCCAGCAGCTTAGCGGGGGGCGTCTCTAATGGCTACACCTTC. This translates into CASSLAGGVSNGYTF.